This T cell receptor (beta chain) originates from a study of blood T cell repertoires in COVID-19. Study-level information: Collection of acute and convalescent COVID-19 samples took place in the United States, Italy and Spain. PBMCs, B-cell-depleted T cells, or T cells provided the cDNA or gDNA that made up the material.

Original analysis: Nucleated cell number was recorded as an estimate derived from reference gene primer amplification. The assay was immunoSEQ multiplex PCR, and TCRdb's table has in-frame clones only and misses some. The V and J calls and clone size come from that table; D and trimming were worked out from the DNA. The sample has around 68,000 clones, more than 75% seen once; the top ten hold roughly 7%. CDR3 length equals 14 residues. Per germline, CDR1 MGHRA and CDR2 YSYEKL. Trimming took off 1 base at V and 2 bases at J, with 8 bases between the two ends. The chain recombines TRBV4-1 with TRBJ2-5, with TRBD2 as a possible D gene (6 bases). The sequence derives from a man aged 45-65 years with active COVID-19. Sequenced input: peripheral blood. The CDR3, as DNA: TGCGCCAGCAGCCAAGGGACTACTCAAGAGACCCAGTACTTC. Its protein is CASSQGTTQETQYF.